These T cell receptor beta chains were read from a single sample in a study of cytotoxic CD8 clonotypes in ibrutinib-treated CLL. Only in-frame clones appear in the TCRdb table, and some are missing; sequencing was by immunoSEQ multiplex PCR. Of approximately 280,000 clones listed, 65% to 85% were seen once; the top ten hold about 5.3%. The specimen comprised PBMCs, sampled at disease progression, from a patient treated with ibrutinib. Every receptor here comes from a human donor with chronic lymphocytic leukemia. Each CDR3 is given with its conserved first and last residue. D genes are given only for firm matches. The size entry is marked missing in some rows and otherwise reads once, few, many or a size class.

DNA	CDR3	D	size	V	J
TGTGCCAGCACACCTAGCGGGAGGGCCAAGAACACCGGGGAGCTGTTTTTT	CASTPSGRAKNTGELFF	TRBD2	.	TRBV2	TRBJ2-2
TGTGCCAGCAGTTTTAGAGGGGGCCACGAGCAGTACTTC	CASSFRGGHEQYF	TRBD1	.	TRBV27	TRBJ2-7
TGTGCCAGCAGCTTAGTTTTGCACGAGCAGTACTTC	CASSLVLHEQYF	.	few	TRBV7-2	TRBJ2-7
TGTGCCAGCTCACCGACAGGGGGTGGGTCCCAGCATTTT	CASSPTGGGSQHF	TRBD1	few	TRBV18	TRBJ1-5
TGTGCCAGCAGCTTTAGCGGGGGGGACCAAGAGACCCAGTACTTC	CASSFSGGDQETQYF	TRBD2	few	TRBV7-3	TRBJ2-5
TGTGCCAGCAGTTACTCCAGCACAGATACGCAGTATTTT	CASSYSSTDTQYF	.	once	TRBV6-5	TRBJ2-3
TGTGCCAGCAGAACAACGGGAGGGCCTTCAAATGAGCAGTTCTTC	CASRTTGGPSNEQFF	TRBD2	once	TRBV27	TRBJ2-1
TGTGCCAGCAGTTACTCGATAGCGTCTAGCACAGATACGCAGTATTTT	CASSYSIASSTDTQYF	.	.	TRBV6-5	TRBJ2-3
TGTGCCAGCAGCTTGAGGGGGTTAACCTACGAGCAGTACTTC	CASSLRGLTYEQYF	.	.	TRBV13	TRBJ2-7
TGCGCCAGCAGCCAAGTGGACAGGGAGGGAGAGACCCAGTACTTC	CASSQVDREGETQYF	.	.	TRBV4-3	TRBJ2-5
TGTGCCAGCACCGGCTTAGGGGGCTACACCTTC	CASTGLGGYTF	.	.	TRBV5-6	TRBJ1-2
TGCGCCAGCAGCCGCCAGGGTGGGAGAAACACTGAAGCTTTCTTT	CASSRQGGRNTEAFF	.	.	TRBV4-1	TRBJ1-1
TGTGCCAGCAGTGAATACCGCAAGGCAGATACGCAGTATTTT	CASSEYRKADTQYF	.	.	TRBV25-1	TRBJ2-3
TGTGCCAGCAGCCGCGACAGGGGGCTTAGCTATGGCTACACCTTC	CASSRDRGLSYGYTF	TRBD1	.	TRBV6-6	TRBJ1-2
TGTGCCAGCAGCTTAGTCGGGGATGAGCCACGAGAGACCCAGTACTTC	CASSLVGDEPRETQYF	.	.	TRBV5-4	TRBJ2-5
TGTGCCAGCAGTCCCCGGGGCCGACAGGGAACAGATACGCAGTATTTT	CASSPRGRQGTDTQYF	TRBD1	.	TRBV27	TRBJ2-3
TGTGCCAGTAGGATACGGAACACTGAAGCTTTCTTT	CASRIRNTEAFF	.	.	TRBV19	TRBJ1-1
TGCGCCAGCAGTTCGACAGGGGGTGTTGGACAGCCCCAGCATTTT	CASSSTGGVGQPQHF	TRBD1	.	TRBV5-1	TRBJ1-5
TGTGCCAGCAGCTTGACTAGCGGGAACAATGAGCAGTTCTTC	CASSLTSGNNEQFF	TRBD2	once	TRBV7-9	TRBJ2-1
TGTGCCAGCAGCTTAGCGGGTCTAGATACGCAGTATTTT	CASSLAGLDTQYF	.	.	TRBV7-9	TRBJ2-3
TGTGCCAGCAGCGTAGGGGGGGACAGGGGATACAATGAGCAGTTCTTC	CASSVGGDRGYNEQFF	TRBD1	.	TRBV9	TRBJ2-1
TGCAGCGTTGCCTCGGGGGCGAAGGCCGGGGAGCTGTTTTTT	CSVASGAKAGELFF	.	.	TRBV29-1	TRBJ2-2
TGTGCCAGCAGTTCACCCCCGGGGGACGAGCAGTACTTC	CASSSPPGDEQYF	.	few	TRBV6-6	TRBJ2-7
TGTGCCAGCAGGGGAGTGAGGCCTGGGGCCAACGTCCTGACTTTC	CASRGVRPGANVLTF	.	.	TRBV5-4	TRBJ2-6
TGTGCCAGCACGCCCGGGGAGATGTCCTACGAGCAGTACTTC	CASTPGEMSYEQYF	.	.	TRBV2	TRBJ2-7
TGTGCCAGTAGTATGGGTCGACTAGCGGGGTATAATGAGCAGTTCTTC	CASSMGRLAGYNEQFF	TRBD2	.	TRBV19	TRBJ2-1
TGTGCCATCAGTGGCGCTAGGCAGCGGGGGGGGCTGTTGACAGATACGCAGTATTTT	CAISGARQRGGLLTDTQYF	TRBD2	.	TRBV10-3	TRBJ2-3
TGCGCCAGCAGCTTGGCCGTCGCGGGGCTAGGCTACGAGCAGTACTTC	CASSLAVAGLGYEQYF	.	.	TRBV5-1	TRBJ2-7
TGTGCTAGTGGTTTGGTAAGGGGCCAGGGCGGAGTCGAGACCCAGTACTTC	CASGLVRGQGGVETQYF	.	.	TRBV12-5	TRBJ2-5
TGCGCCAGCAGCTTAAGGAGGGCCATCTCCACAGATACGCAGTATTTT	CASSLRRAISTDTQYF	.	.	TRBV5-1	TRBJ2-3
TGTGCCAGTCGTCGAGGGGGGCTAGCGGGAGGAGGTATGACAGATACGCAGTATTTT	CASRRGGLAGGGMTDTQYF	TRBD2	.	TRBV19	TRBJ2-3
TGTGCCAGCACCTCGGGGGGCTGGGAAAAACTGTTTTTT	CASTSGGWEKLFF	.	.	TRBV2	TRBJ1-4
TGTGCCAGTAGTATTGGGGGCGGGGACGAGCAGTACTTC	CASSIGGGDEQYF	.	.	TRBV19	TRBJ2-7
TGTGCCAGCATCCCTACTCCTAGCGGGAGGTCCGAGCAGTACTTC	CASIPTPSGRSEQYF	TRBD2	.	TRBV28	TRBJ2-7